These T cell receptor beta chains were read from a single sample in a study of early T cells in non-severe SARS-CoV-2 infection. TCRdb re-called the 5' RACE reads with MiXCR, one entry per CDR3 protein. The data show about 29,000 distinct CDR3 sequences, 5% seen once. The sequencing sample was made of whole blood. The receptors were gathered from an adult who was a healthcare worker with PCR-confirmed SARS-CoV-2 infection or an uninfected control (not recorded which). CDR3s include the opening cysteine and the closing phenylalanine or tryptophan. D genes are given only for firm matches. Clone size is shown for a subset of rows, as once, few, many or a class of expanded clone.

abundance: many
j_gene: TRBJ1-6
v_gene: TRBV20-1
d_gene: .
CDR3aa: CSARGAGTYNSPLHF
CDR3nt: TGCAGTGCTAGAGGGGCAGGGACCTATAATTCACCCCTCCACTTT

abundance: many
j_gene: TRBJ2-1
v_gene: TRBV2
d_gene: TRBD2
CDR3aa: CASRRASGGDNEQFF
CDR3nt: TGTGCCAGCAGACGGGCTAGCGGGGGGGACAATGAGCAGTTCTTC

abundance: .
j_gene: TRBJ2-3
v_gene: TRBV12-3/TRBV12-4
d_gene: TRBD2
CDR3aa: CASSRSTSGGTDTQYF
CDR3nt: TGTGCCAGCAGTAGATCGACTAGCGGGGGCACAGATACGCAGTATTTT

abundance: many
j_gene: TRBJ2-1
v_gene: TRBV29-1
d_gene: TRBD2
CDR3aa: CSAERTSGTSSYNEQFF
CDR3nt: TGCAGCGCTGAAAGGACTAGCGGGACTAGCTCCTACAATGAGCAGTTCTTC

abundance: few
j_gene: TRBJ2-5
v_gene: TRBV6-2/TRBV6-3
d_gene: .
CDR3aa: CASSHTETQYF
CDR3nt: TGTGCCAGCAGTCATACAGAGACCCAGTACTTC

abundance: many
j_gene: TRBJ2-3
v_gene: TRBV6-2/TRBV6-3
d_gene: .
CDR3aa: CASRQRTITDTQYF
CDR3nt: TGTGCCAGCAGGCAAAGGACCATCACGGATACGCAGTATTTT

abundance: .
j_gene: TRBJ1-2
v_gene: TRBV11-2
d_gene: .
CDR3aa: CASSRVGGNYGYTF
CDR3nt: TGTGCCAGCAGCCGCGTGGGGGGAAACTATGGCTACACCTTC

abundance: many
j_gene: TRBJ2-7
v_gene: TRBV3-1
d_gene: .
CDR3aa: CASSQVDGYEQYF
CDR3nt: TGTGCCAGCAGCCAGGTGGACGGCTACGAGCAGTACTTC

abundance: .
j_gene: TRBJ2-2
v_gene: TRBV27
d_gene: .
CDR3aa: CASSLISAGVTGELFF
CDR3nt: TGTGCCAGCAGTTTAATTTCGGCAGGGGTTACCGGGGAGCTGTTTTTT

abundance: many
j_gene: TRBJ2-3
v_gene: TRBV11-2
d_gene: .
CDR3aa: CASSQEVHTQYF
CDR3nt: TGTGCCAGCAGCCAGGAGGTGCATACGCAGTATTTT

abundance: many
j_gene: TRBJ2-3
v_gene: TRBV5-1
d_gene: TRBD1
CDR3aa: CASSLGNRGDTQYF
CDR3nt: TGCGCCAGCAGCTTGGGAAACAGGGGGGATACGCAGTATTTT

abundance: many
j_gene: TRBJ2-3
v_gene: TRBV7-2
d_gene: .
CDR3aa: CASSSYTGRTDTQYF
CDR3nt: TGTGCCAGCAGCTCCTATACAGGGCGCACAGATACGCAGTATTTT

abundance: many
j_gene: TRBJ1-2
v_gene: TRBV20-1
d_gene: TRBD1
CDR3aa: CSARDKDREFNYGYTF
CDR3nt: TGCAGTGCTAGAGACAAAGACAGGGAATTTAACTATGGCTACACCTTC

abundance: many
j_gene: TRBJ1-5
v_gene: TRBV7-9
d_gene: .
CDR3aa: CASSLQGSAQPQHF
CDR3nt: TGTGCCAGCAGCTTACAAGGTAGTGCTCAGCCCCAGCATTTT

abundance: many
j_gene: TRBJ2-3
v_gene: TRBV27
d_gene: TRBD1
CDR3aa: CASSPYRGKWYF
CDR3nt: TGTGCCAGCAGTCCCTACAGGGGAAAATGGTATTTT

abundance: many
j_gene: TRBJ1-1
v_gene: TRBV3-1
d_gene: TRBD1
CDR3aa: CASSQDGTGVDTEAFF
CDR3nt: TGTGCCAGCAGCCAAGATGGGACAGGGGTCGACACTGAAGCTTTCTTT

abundance: many
j_gene: TRBJ1-6
v_gene: TRBV29-1
d_gene: TRBD1
CDR3aa: CSVESQGANNSPLHF
CDR3nt: TGCAGCGTTGAAAGTCAGGGGGCTAATAATTCACCCCTCCACTTT

abundance: many
j_gene: TRBJ1-1
v_gene: TRBV10-2
d_gene: .
CDR3aa: CASSESIGGAWDTEAFF
CDR3nt: TGCGCCAGCAGTGAGTCTATAGGCGGGGCCTGGGACACTGAAGCTTTCTTT

abundance: many
j_gene: TRBJ2-5
v_gene: TRBV20-1
d_gene: TRBD1
CDR3aa: CSARDARQGAGTQYF
CDR3nt: TGCAGTGCTAGAGATGCGAGACAGGGGGCGGGGACCCAGTACTTC

abundance: many
j_gene: TRBJ2-7
v_gene: TRBV10-3
d_gene: .
CDR3aa: CAISERVPGEQYF
CDR3nt: TGTGCCATCAGTGAGCGCGTCCCGGGCGAGCAGTACTTC

abundance: few
j_gene: TRBJ2-2
v_gene: TRBV25-1
d_gene: TRBD1
CDR3aa: CASSDPRGGQGNTGELFF
CDR3nt: TGTGCCAGCAGTGACCCGCGCGGGGGACAGGGGAACACCGGGGAGCTGTTTTTT

abundance: many
j_gene: TRBJ1-1
v_gene: TRBV5-1
d_gene: .
CDR3aa: CASSPGTLNTEAFF
CDR3nt: TGCGCCAGCAGCCCCGGGACACTCAACACTGAAGCTTTCTTT

abundance: .
j_gene: TRBJ2-1
v_gene: TRBV29-1
d_gene: .
CDR3aa: CSVAGRNGPYNEQFF
CDR3nt: TGCAGCGTTGCCGGCAGGAATGGACCCTACAATGAGCAGTTCTTC

abundance: .
j_gene: TRBJ2-6
v_gene: TRBV28
d_gene: .
CDR3aa: CASSFIKGLRDSSISGANVLTF
CDR3nt: TGTGCCAGCAGTTTTATTAAGGGACTCCGGGACAGCTCCATTTCTGGGGCCAACGTCCTGACTTTC

abundance: few
j_gene: TRBJ2-6
v_gene: TRBV7-9
d_gene: TRBD2
CDR3aa: CLAGTSGANVLTF
CDR3nt: TGTTTAGCGGGGACCTCTGGGGCCAACGTCCTGACTTTC

abundance: few
j_gene: TRBJ2-1
v_gene: TRBV29-1
d_gene: TRBD2
CDR3aa: CSVELSVAGTYNEQFF
CDR3nt: TGCAGCGTTGAATTATCCGTAGCGGGAACATACAATGAGCAGTTCTTC

abundance: many
j_gene: TRBJ2-3
v_gene: TRBV5-4
d_gene: .
CDR3aa: CASSLETNEDTQYF
CDR3nt: TGTGCCAGCAGCTTGGAAACTAACGAAGATACGCAGTATTTT

abundance: many
j_gene: TRBJ2-1
v_gene: TRBV2
d_gene: TRBD2
CDR3aa: CASTQLADNEQFF
CDR3nt: TGTGCCAGCACCCAACTAGCGGACAATGAGCAGTTCTTC

abundance: many
j_gene: TRBJ1-2
v_gene: TRBV10-3
d_gene: TRBD1
CDR3aa: CAISDGGQHNYGYTF
CDR3nt: TGTGCCATCAGTGATGGGGGACAGCATAACTATGGCTACACCTTC

abundance: .
j_gene: TRBJ2-7
v_gene: TRBV12-3/TRBV12-4
d_gene: .
CDR3aa: CASSLTSANPPYF
CDR3nt: TGTGCCAGCAGCCTTACATCGGCCAACCCTCCGTACTTC

abundance: many
j_gene: TRBJ2-3
v_gene: TRBV19
d_gene: .
CDR3aa: CASSRLRLDGTDTQYF
CDR3nt: TGTGCCAGTAGCCGATTAAGACTAGATGGCACAGATACGCAGTATTTT

abundance: .
j_gene: TRBJ2-3
v_gene: TRBV20-1
d_gene: .
CDR3aa: CSARGPASTDTQYF
CDR3nt: TGCAGTGCTAGAGGACCGGCTAGCACAGATACGCAGTATTTT

abundance: few
j_gene: TRBJ2-1
v_gene: TRBV12-3/TRBV12-4
d_gene: TRBD2
CDR3aa: CASSPGTSGAHEQFF
CDR3nt: TGTGCCAGCAGTCCCGGGACTAGCGGGGCCCATGAGCAGTTCTTC

abundance: .
j_gene: TRBJ2-3
v_gene: TRBV28
d_gene: TRBD2
CDR3aa: CASSFPYGGATDTQYF
CDR3nt: TGTGCCAGCAGTTTTCCCTACGGGGGGGCCACAGATACGCAGTATTTT

abundance: many
j_gene: TRBJ2-3
v_gene: TRBV6-4
d_gene: .
CDR3aa: CASSDSMTGSDTQYF
CDR3nt: TGTGCCAGCAGTGACTCGATGACGGGGTCAGATACGCAGTATTTT

abundance: many
j_gene: TRBJ1-5
v_gene: TRBV15
d_gene: .
CDR3aa: CATRLDRLLSNQPQHF
CDR3nt: TGTGCCACCAGACTGGACCGACTACTTAGCAATCAGCCCCAGCATTTT

abundance: .
j_gene: TRBJ2-7
v_gene: TRBV27
d_gene: TRBD2
CDR3aa: CASSLSGGPYEQYF
CDR3nt: TGTGCCAGCAGTTTAAGCGGGGGTCCCTACGAGCAGTACTTC

abundance: many
j_gene: TRBJ2-3
v_gene: TRBV20-1
d_gene: .
CDR3aa: CSERRADTQYF
CDR3nt: TGCAGTGAAAGGCGGGCAGATACGCAGTATTTT

abundance: many
j_gene: TRBJ2-3
v_gene: TRBV18
d_gene: TRBD1
CDR3aa: CASSGDSADDTSTDTQYF
CDR3nt: TGTGCCAGCTCAGGGGACAGCGCTGATGACACTAGCACAGATACGCAGTATTTT

abundance: many
j_gene: TRBJ1-5
v_gene: TRBV28
d_gene: .
CDR3aa: CASSSTPGRVQPQHF
CDR3nt: TGTGCCAGCAGCTCGACTCCCGGCCGGGTTCAGCCCCAGCATTTT

abundance: .
j_gene: TRBJ1-1
v_gene: TRBV18
d_gene: .
CDR3aa: CASSPMPMNTEAFF
CDR3nt: TGTGCCAGCTCACCAATGCCAATGAACACTGAAGCTTTCTTT

abundance: many
j_gene: TRBJ1-6
v_gene: TRBV30
d_gene: .
CDR3aa: CAWMEGPSSYNSPLHF
CDR3nt: TGTGCCTGGATGGAGGGGCCCAGCTCCTATAATTCACCCCTCCACTTT

abundance: many
j_gene: TRBJ2-3
v_gene: TRBV20-1
d_gene: .
CDR3aa: CSARDDMTDTQYF
CDR3nt: TGCAGTGCTAGAGATGACATGACAGATACGCAGTATTTT

abundance: many
j_gene: TRBJ1-1
v_gene: TRBV6-2/TRBV6-3
d_gene: .
CDR3aa: CASSYRDGTMNTEAFF
CDR3nt: TGTGCCAGCAGTTACCGGGACGGAACTATGAACACTGAAGCTTTCTTT

abundance: many
j_gene: TRBJ2-7
v_gene: TRBV5-1
d_gene: TRBD2
CDR3aa: CASSSSSGKYREQYF
CDR3nt: TGCGCCAGCAGCTCCTCTAGCGGGAAGTACCGCGAGCAGTACTTC

abundance: many
j_gene: TRBJ1-4
v_gene: TRBV5-1
d_gene: .
CDR3aa: CASSPQGSEKLFF
CDR3nt: TGCGCCAGCAGCCCGCAGGGATCTGAAAAACTGTTTTTT

abundance: many
j_gene: TRBJ2-3
v_gene: TRBV7-8
d_gene: .
CDR3aa: CASSFGRRGADTQYF
CDR3nt: TGTGCCAGCAGCTTTGGGCGGAGAGGGGCAGATACGCAGTATTTT